This entry lists 27 T cell receptor beta chains sequenced from one sample in a study of shared clonotypes between healthy human individuals. Assay used: immunoSEQ multiplex PCR; TCRdb lists only in-frame clones, some missing. The sample carries approximately 640,000 clones, 60% to 80% recorded once. Material for sequencing was memory CD4+ T cells sorted from blood. The subset is: CD45RA-negative fraction. The receptors come from a woman aged 25 to 39 in good health.

In regard to this clone: This specimen includes other DNA sequences encoding the same CDR3. The chain employs TRBV7-3 and TRBJ2-1, with TRBD2 identical over 9 bases. V lost 5 bases to trimming and J lost 0 bases; unmatched junction nucleotides: 2. The length of the CDR3 is 15 residues. Germline values: CDR1 SGHTA, CDR2 FQGTGA. CDR3 residues: CASSPTSGSYNEQFF. The CDR3 coding sequence is TGTGCCAGCAGCCCGACTAGCGGCTCCTACAATGAGCAGTTCTTC.

The genes are TRBV27 and TRBJ2-1; 11 bases are a match to TRBD2. The germline CDR1 and CDR2 sequences are MNHEY and SMNVEV (reference sequence). The CDR3 loop spans 16 amino acids. V shed 6 bases, J shed 1 base, and the junction held 5 bases outside the gene matches. DNA of the CDR3: TGTGCCAGCAGGCAGACTAGCGGGATTTCCTACAATGAGCAGTTCTTC. As protein: CASRQTSGISYNEQFF.

The chain is built from TRBV5-1 and TRBJ2-4, with 7 bases aligning to TRBD1. Germline lookup yields CDR1 SGHRS and CDR2 YFSETQ. This CDR3 is built from 14 residues. The ends lost 4 bases at V and 6 bases at J; junction bases unmatched: 7. The CDR3 here is CASSPGTELNIQYF. CDR3 in DNA: TGCGCCAGCAGCCCCGGGACAGAACTAAACATTCAGTACTTC.

This clone appeared a few times. The gene calls are TRBV2 and TRBJ2-6, with D perhaps matching TRBD1 (6 bases). This CDR3 spans 15 amino acids. Germline V lookup: CDR1 SNHLY, CDR2 FYNNEI. The V gene lost 6 bases and the J gene lost 0 bases, with 9 bases spanning the gap. The DNA for the CDR3 is TGTGCCAGCAGGAACAGGGTCTCTGGGGCCAACGTCCTGACTTTC. Translation: CASRNRVSGANVLTF.

Only a few counts were recorded for this clone. CDR3 DNA: TGTGCCAGCAGTCAATATGAATCACCCCTCCACTTT. Amino acids: CASSQYESPLHF. The rearrangement links TRBV14 to TRBJ1-6; D is ambiguous. CDR1 is SGHDN and CDR2 is FVKESK in the germline V gene. CDR3 length equals 12 residues. V gave up 6 bases and J gave up 10 bases, with 10 bases separating them. Combining the CDR3 with reference TRBV14 and TRBJ1-6 gives the whole variable domain EAGVTQFPSHSVIEKGQTVTLRCDPISGHDNLYWYRRVMGKEIKFLLHFVKESKQDESGMPNNRFLAERTGGTYSTLKVQPAELEDSGVYFCASSQYESPLHFGNGTRLTVT.

This clone has just a few counts. It may be a read error: a sequence one base away is much more abundant. Other DNA variants within this sample encode the same CDR3. V and J are TRBV5-1 and TRBJ1-3; 7 positions agree with TRBD1. Trimming at V came to 4 bases and at J to 3 bases, leaving 4 bases not matched to a gene. The germline V gene encodes CDR1 SGHRS and CDR2 YFSETQ. The CDR3 covers 14 residues. CDR3: CASSAGTDGNTIYF. CDR3 bases: TGCGCCAGCAGCGCGGGGACAGATGGAAACACCATATATTTT.

This chain uses TRBV5-1 with TRBJ2-5, with 8 bases identical to TRBD1. The ends lost 4 bases at V and 2 bases at J; junction bases unmatched: 4. This CDR3 region has 14 residues. Germline CDR1 and CDR2: SGHRS and YFSETQ. Here the CDR3 reads CASSPGQEQETQYF. CDR3 nucleotides: TGCGCCAGCAGCCCGGGACAGGAGCAAGAGACCCAGTACTTC.

The rearrangement uses TRBV5-4 and TRBJ1-2; D not certain. CDR3 length: 14 residues. Germline-derived CDR1 and CDR2 are SGHNT and YYREEE (reference sequence). V was pared by 2 bases and J by 4 bases, with 12 bases between. The CDR3 DNA reads as TGTGCCAGCAGCTTTGGGTGGAAGGGCTATGGCTACACCTTC. It yields the protein CASSFGWKGYGYTF.

This clone was seen at least ten times. In DNA, the CDR3 is TGTGCCAGCAGTTCCCCGGGACCCGTATACGAGCAGTACTTC. It is translated as CASSSPGPVYEQYF. The rearrangement joins TRBV28 to TRBJ2-7; D may correspond to TRBD1 or TRBD2 (5 bases each). Trimming pared 4 bases from V and 4 bases from J, leaving 14 bases between. Germline V lookup: CDR1 MDHEN, CDR2 SYDVKM. The CDR3 is made up of 14 amino acids.

V usage is TRBV6-1 and J usage is TRBJ2-7; D is possibly TRBD1 or TRBD2 (5 bases each). The ends were cut back, 8 bases at V and 8 bases at J, with 19 bases in the middle. CDR3 length equals 13 residues. Germline CDR1 MNHNS, CDR2 SASEGT. The CDR3 here is CASGLRGEVKQYF. The CDR3 DNA follows: TGTGCCAGCGGGCTTAGGGGAGAGGTGAAGCAGTACTTC.

This clone was detected only a few times. The chain employs TRBV19 and TRBJ1-5; the D is unclear. The CDR3 spans 16 residues. Germline-derived CDR1 and CDR2 are LNHDA and SQIVND (reference sequence). The V end lost 3 bases, the J end lost 7 bases, and 19 bases lay between the germline ends. The CDR3 sequence: CASSMLAAAGAQPQHF. The CDR3 DNA is TGTGCCAGTAGTATGCTTGCCGCGGCAGGCGCCCAGCCCCAGCATTTT. The full variable domain, rest sourced from reference TRBV19 and TRBJ1-5, is DGGITQSPKYLFRKEGQNVTLSCEQNLNHDAMYWYRQDPGQGLRLIYYSQIVNDFQKGDIAEGYSVSREKKESFPLTVTSAQKNPTAFYLCASSMLAAAGAQPQHFGDGTRLSIL.

Comment on this clone: Other DNA sequences in this sample translate to the same CDR3. The chain employs TRBV5-1 and TRBJ1-2; 12 bases match TRBD1. The germline V gene encodes CDR1 SGHRS and CDR2 YFSETQ. The trim removed 3 bases at V and 1 base at J, leaving 10 bases unmatched. This CDR3 contains 18 residues. Written as DNA, the CDR3 is TGCGCCAGCAGCTGGCGCCCCGGGACAGGGGGCGATAACTATGGCTACACCTTC. Translation gives CASSWRPGTGGDNYGYTF.

The genes are TRBV7-7 and TRBJ2-1; a possible D gene is TRBD2 (6 bases). Trimming stripped 6 bases from V and 0 bases from J, with 12 bases between. The CDR3 length is 15 residues. Germline V CDR1 and CDR2: SSHAT, FNYEAQ (reference sequence). The CDR3 spells CASSHTGSSYNEQFF. The DNA for the CDR3 is TGTGCCAGCAGTCACACCGGGAGCTCCTACAATGAGCAGTTCTTC.

A few counts support this clone. The chain carries TRBV10-3 and TRBJ2-5; D is uncertain. The closer fit of TRBJ2-7 to the DNA end suggests the J call may be wrong. This CDR3 spans 15 amino acids. Looked up from germline, CDR1 is ENHRY and CDR2 is SYGVKD. The CDR3, as DNA: TGTGCCATCAGTGAGTCTTGGGATCCCCCCTCCGAGCAGTACTTC. Translating gives CAISESWDPPSEQYF.

This chain joins TRBV29-1 and TRBJ2-6; D may be TRBD2 (5 bases). CDR3 length: 17 residues. Trimming took 5 bases from V and 2 from J, leaving 19 bases between them. CDR1 is SQVTM, CDR2 ANQGSEA, per germline. This CDR3 reads CSVLKRERIAGANVLTF. The CDR3 DNA reads TGCAGCGTTCTTAAGAGGGAGCGGATAGCTGGGGCCAACGTCCTGACTTTC. The entire variable domain, with the rest obtained from reference TRBV29-1 and TRBJ2-6, is as follows: SAVISQKPSRDICQRGTSLTIQCQVDSQVTMMFWYRQQPGQSLTLIATANQGSEATYESGFVIDKFPISRPNLTFSTLTVSNMSPEDSSIYLCSVLKRERIAGANVLTFGAGSRLTVL.

The genes are TRBV19 and TRBJ1-1; a weak D match, TRBD1 (6 bases). From germline, CDR1 is LNHDA and CDR2 SQIVND (reference sequence). The length of the CDR3 is 16 residues. Trimming stripped 2 bases from V and 0 bases from J, with 13 bases between. CDR3 sequence: CASSIYWTEMNTEAFF. CDR3 DNA sequence: TGTGCCAGTAGTATATATTGGACAGAGATGAACACTGAAGCTTTCTTT.

The J gene is TRBJ2-7, the V gene TRBV29-1; D possibly corresponds to TRBD2 (6 bases). The V gene lost 7 bases and the J gene lost 0 bases, with 25 bases spanning the gap. The CDR3 extends over 17 amino acids. Germline CDR1 reads SQVTM; CDR2 reads ANQGSEA. The CDR3 DNA is TGCAGCGCAACAACCCGCACCGGGACTGGAAGCTCCTACGAGCAGTACTTC. Translation: CSATTRTGTGSSYEQYF.

The chain has TRBV9 and TRBJ2-1, with TRBD2 matching 11 bases. Germline V gene sequence: CDR1 SGDLS, CDR2 YYNGEE. J lost 7 bases, V lost 2 bases, and 8 bases had no gene match. The CDR3 length is 16 residues. The CDR3 sequence is CASSVFSGRAGNEQFF. DNA for the CDR3: TGTGCCAGCAGCGTTTTTAGCGGGAGGGCCGGGAATGAGCAGTTCTTC.

The CDR3 bases are TGTGCCAGCAGTCCCTACAGGGGGCTCTCCGAAAAACTGTTTTTT. It yields the protein CASSPYRGLSEKLFF. J is TRBJ1-4 and V is TRBV28; 9 bases line up with TRBD1. Germline CDR1 reads MDHEN; CDR2 reads SYDVKM. After removal of 5 bases from V and 8 bases from J, the junction contained 9 bases not matched to a gene. The CDR3 is 15 amino acids.

V and J are TRBV29-1 and TRBJ2-7; TRBD2 matches 7 bases. V shed 6 bases and J 3 bases; nucleotides not matched to a gene: 17. Germline V gene sequence: CDR1 SQVTM, CDR2 ANQGSEA. The CDR3 extends over 16 amino acids. The CDR3 DNA reads as TGCAGCGTGGGCTTAGGACTGCTAGCGGAAGACTACGAGCAGTACTTC. It is translated as CSVGLGLLAEDYEQYF.

In this sample, this clone turned up once. The CDR3 region has the DNA TGTGCCAGTAGTATTCAACAGGGGGACACTGAAGCTTTCTTT. Its translation is CASSIQQGDTEAFF. The J gene is TRBJ1-1, the V gene TRBV19; 8 nucleotides align to TRBD1. CDR1 and CDR2 (germline): LNHDA, SQIVND (reference sequence). After removal of 3 bases from V and 3 bases from J, the junction contained 3 bases not matched to a gene. The CDR3 length is 14 residues.

V is TRBV5-5 and J is TRBJ2-7; D unclear. V lost 0 bases and J lost 6, with 7 bases in between. CDR3 length equals 12 residues. Per the germline V gene, CDR1 is SGHKS and CDR2 is YYEKEE (reference sequence). The CDR3 spells CASSLALTEQYF. As DNA, the CDR3 is TGTGCCAGCAGCTTGGCCTTGACCGAGCAGTACTTC.

The gene calls are TRBV15 and TRBJ1-4; D remains ambiguous. Germline CDR1 and CDR2: LNHNV and YYDKDF (reference sequence). The CDR3 runs 14 residues. With 3 bases removed from V and 3 bases from J, the gap between germline ends came to 8 bases. CDR3 region: CATSSSRANEKLFF. CDR3 coding DNA: TGTGCCACCAGCAGTTCTAGAGCTAATGAAAAACTGTTTTTT.

The V call is TRBV5-1, the J call TRBJ2-3; D not resolved. V was trimmed by 0 bases and J by 5 bases, leaving 10 bases between them. Germline CDR1 is SGHRS and CDR2 is YFSETQ. This CDR3 is 14 amino acids long. CDR3: CASSLASVRDTQYF. In DNA, the CDR3 is TGCGCCAGCAGCTTGGCCTCGGTTCGAGATACGCAGTATTTT.

There are a few counts of this clone. This chain joins TRBV6-5 and TRBJ1-2, with 9 bases lining up with TRBD1. The V segment lost 7 bases and the J segment 6 bases; nucleotides outside the gene matches: 9. The germline V gene has CDR1 MNHEY and CDR2 SVGAGI. This CDR3 region has 14 residues. The CDR3: CASTNGDRVNGYTF. CDR3 DNA sequence: TGTGCCAGCACCAACGGGGACAGGGTTAATGGCTACACCTTC.

CDR3 in amino acids: CASSLVGEVGETQYF. DNA for the CDR3: TGCGCCAGCAGCTTGGTGGGGGAGGTAGGAGAGACCCAGTACTTC. The V gene is TRBV5-1, the J gene TRBJ2-5, with D possibly matching TRBD2 (6 bases). Trimming pared 0 bases from V and 4 bases from J, leaving 13 bases between. Germline V CDR1 and CDR2: SGHRS, YFSETQ. The CDR3 is 15 amino acids.

V is TRBV28 and J is TRBJ1-2; tentative D call: TRBD1 (5 bases). Germline CDR1 is MDHEN and CDR2 is SYDVKM. V dropped 4 bases and J dropped 4 bases, with 7 bases sitting between them. There are 12 residues in the CDR3. This CDR3 is CASSWGAYGYTF. CDR3 DNA sequence: TGTGCCAGCAGTTGGGGCGCCTATGGCTACACCTTC.